This T cell receptor beta chain was recorded in a study of CD8 T cells in ankylosing spondylitis. Notes on the study in general: In ankylosing spondylitis patients, matched synovial fluid reportedly showed significant enrichment of disease-linked clones.

Trimming cost V 0 bases and J 4 bases, with 12 bases left between them. The CDR3 loop spans 15 amino acids. From germline, CDR1 is LNHNV and CDR2 YYDKDF (reference sequence). In its sample, this clonotype was seen many times. The antigen is unknown. With molecular barcodes, quantitative 5'-RACE was used to make the TCR beta libraries. TCRdb used MiXCR to reprocess the 5' RACE reads, holding one entry per CDR3 protein. In the table there are under 250,000 distinct CDR3 sequences, 8% to 11% of which are singletons. The receptor's source is a male donor with ankylosing spondylitis or in good health (not recorded which). This sequence joins TRBV15 and TRBJ2-5; D may be TRBD2 (6 bases). The specimen sequenced was blood, either unsorted or a sorted T cell fraction (not recorded which). The CDR3 spells CATSRDGKGGETQYF. The CDR3 DNA reads as TGTGCCACCAGCAGAGATGGAAAGGGAGGAGAGACCCAGTACTTC.